Detailed here is one TCR beta chain. This entry belongs to a study of T cell responses to AZD1222 COVID-19 vaccine. Sequenced by immunoSEQ multiplex PCR; TCRdb stores in-frame clones only, minus some. The sample contains around 180,000 clones, 88% of which appear only once. The TCR sequence derives from an adult who received the AZD1222 COVID-19 vaccine. The sequences come from peripheral blood, collected 28 days after the second AZD1222 dose.

Here the CDR3 DNA reads TGTGCCAGCAGCTTTATTTCGGGGACAGACTATGGCTACACCTTC. It encodes CASSFISGTDYGYTF. The chain recombines TRBV28 with TRBJ1-2; 7 nucleotides agree with TRBD1. The CDR3 length is 15 residues. After removal of 6 bases from V and 3 bases from J, the junction contained 10 bases not matched to a gene. The germline V gene has CDR1 MDHEN and CDR2 SYDVKM.